Here is one T cell receptor (beta chain) with its context. Its antigen remains unidentified. No much larger clone is present one base from it, and per-base qualities are unavailable. The CDR3 regions of human TCRbeta chains were analyzed by immunosequencing. As for the original processing: Repertoire TCRs were checked for matches against a reference library of SARS-CoV-2-specific TCRs that had been generated using the MIRA antigen-specificity platform. Breadth was defined as the fraction of unique TCRs that were SARS-CoV-2-associated. Depth was defined as the fraction of total T cells that were SARS-CoV-2-associated. Using the MIRA data, each spike-specific TCR was mapped to the spike region that the TCR reacts to and placed in a CD4 or CD8 class. Log10-transformed breadth and depth values were compared by one-way ANOVA with Sidak's multiple comparisons tests. Entries here come from immuneACCESS through TCRdb and include only in-frame sequences with V and J called. Some clones fail to appear in such tables; in the studies checked, an unresolved V gene covers under half of the shortfall, and the cause of the remainder is unknown. That table furnishes V, J and clone size, whereas the DNA furnished D and trimming. The sample data list 150,000 or so clones, and roughly nine tenths of these were observed just once. Of the sample, 6.9% is held by the ten largest clones.

The data stem from a study of T cell responses to AZD1222 COVID-19 vaccine (dated by TCRdb to the early 2020s). General notes on the study: Because spike-specific TCR depth and breadth did not differ between the two schedules, AZD1222 recipients who got a second dose at roughly 4 weeks were pooled with those who got a second dose at roughly 12 weeks. Trial participants were enrolled by age into subgroups of 18-55, 56-69 and 70-plus years, and roughly 150, 30 and 60 TCR-sequenced participants, respectively, were included in these subgroups. A total of about 240 trial participants underwent TCR sequencing, of whom some 210 received two doses of AZD1222 and 26 received two doses of the MenACWY control vaccine.

Trimming removed 2 bases from V and 1 base from J; the gene matches leave 7 bases unexplained. Including the terminal cysteine and phenylalanine, the CDR3 comprises 17 residues. Solely the CDR3 DNA is kept, with 51 bases framed from the first base. The germline V gene yields MDHEN for CDR1 and SYDVKM for CDR2. Per the publication, the time point label means: baseline before first vaccination. Vaccinee samples were obtained from the UK trials COV001 and COV002, which included a single-blind randomized controlled phase 2/3 trial of AZD1222 (ChAdOx1 nCoV-19) in healthy adults. For TCRbeta chain sequencing, PBMC samples from trial participants were taken at day 0 and at day 28 after the second dose. General study outcomes and caveats: No day 14 peak-response samples were available, so repertoires were characterized only after the peak T cell response. Participants were mostly white British and included more females than males, and it was suggested by the authors that clonal diversity may have been underestimated. Reportedly, almost half of the unique spike-specific TCRs recognized epitopes lying outside the regions that are mutated in the B.1.351 and B.1.1.7 variants. Vaccine-associated CD4 TCRs spanned the whole spike protein, with dominant responses in regions 160-218 and 743-854. The 56-69-year group was small, and its depth increase did not reach significance, likely because of low power. Conclusions about previously exposed vaccinees are limited, since just a handful of AZD1222 recipients were seropositive for SARS-CoV-2 at baseline. After two AZD1222 doses, both the breadth and the depth of spike-specific TCRs were significantly higher than at day 0 and than in MenACWY recipients.

The clonotype was recovered from an adult in good health. The V and J segments used are TRBV28 and TRBJ1-3, and 8 junction bases match TRBD1. Material: peripheral blood, obtained on day 0 of AZD1222 vaccination. CDR3 loop: CASSLIQGATSGNTIYF. The sequenced DNA is TGTGCCAGCAGTTTAATTCAGGGGGCAACGTCTGGAAACACCATATATTTT.